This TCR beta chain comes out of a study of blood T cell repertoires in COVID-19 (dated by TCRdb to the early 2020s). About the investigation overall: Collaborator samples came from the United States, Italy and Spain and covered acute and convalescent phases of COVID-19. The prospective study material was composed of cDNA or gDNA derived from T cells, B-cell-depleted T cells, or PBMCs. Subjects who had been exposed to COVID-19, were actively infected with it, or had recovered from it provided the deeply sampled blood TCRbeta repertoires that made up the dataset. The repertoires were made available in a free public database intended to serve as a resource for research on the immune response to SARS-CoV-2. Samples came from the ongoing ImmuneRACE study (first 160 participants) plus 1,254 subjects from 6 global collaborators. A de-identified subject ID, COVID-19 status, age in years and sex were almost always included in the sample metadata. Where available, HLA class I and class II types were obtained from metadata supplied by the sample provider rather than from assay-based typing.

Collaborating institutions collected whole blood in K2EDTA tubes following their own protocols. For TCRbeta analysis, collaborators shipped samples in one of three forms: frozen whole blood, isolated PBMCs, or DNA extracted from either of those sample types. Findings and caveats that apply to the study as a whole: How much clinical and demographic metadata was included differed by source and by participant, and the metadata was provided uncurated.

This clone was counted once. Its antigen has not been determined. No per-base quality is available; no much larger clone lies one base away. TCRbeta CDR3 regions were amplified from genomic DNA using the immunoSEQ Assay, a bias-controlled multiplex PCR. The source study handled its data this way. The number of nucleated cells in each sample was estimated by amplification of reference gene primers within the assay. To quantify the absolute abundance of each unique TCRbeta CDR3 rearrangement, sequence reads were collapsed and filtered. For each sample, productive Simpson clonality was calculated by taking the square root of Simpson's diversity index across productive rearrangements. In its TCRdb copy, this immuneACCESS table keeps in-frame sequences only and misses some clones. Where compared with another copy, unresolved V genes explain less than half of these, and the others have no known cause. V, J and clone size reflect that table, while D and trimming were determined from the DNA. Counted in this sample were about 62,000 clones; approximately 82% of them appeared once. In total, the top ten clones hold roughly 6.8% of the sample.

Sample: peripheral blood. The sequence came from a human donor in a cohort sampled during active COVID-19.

In nucleotide form, the sequence is TGTGCCAGCTCACCGCTTGGCGGGACTACAGATACGCAGTATTTT. Translated, it reads CASSPLGGTTDTQYF. This chain joins TRBV18 to TRBJ2-3; TRBD2 could be the D gene, as 6 bases match. Via the germline V gene, CDR1 is KGHSH and CDR2 LQKENI. From the cysteine up to the phenylalanine, the CDR3 has a length of 15 residues. Only the CDR3 DNA is retained, 45 bases long and in frame from the first base. V loses 3 bases, J loses 3 bases, and the germline ends lie 13 bases apart.